The following is a T cell receptor (beta chain) sequence with its context. The protocol was immunoSEQ multiplex PCR, while the TCRdb copy is restricted to in-frame clones and leaves out a portion. The table includes more than 200,000 clones, under 90% detected once. This specimen comes from a study of blood T cell repertoires in COVID-19. Study overall: Samples taken during acute and convalescent COVID-19 were collected in the United States, Italy and Spain.

The CDR3 is 15 residues long. Trimming removed 5 bases from V and 4 bases from J, with 17 bases in between. CDR1 and CDR2 from the germline V gene are SGHNT and YENEEA. The receptor's source is a woman of 80 years or more with COVID-19, enrolled during active disease. The sample comprised peripheral blood. The J gene is TRBJ1-1, the V gene TRBV11-3; D ambiguous. CDR3 residues: CASSRISGKATEAFF. CDR3 nucleotides: TGTGCCAGCAGCCGTATTTCGGGTAAAGCCACTGAAGCTTTCTTT.